This record looks at one T cell receptor (beta chain) sequence and its context. Its target is not known. Each donor was nominally healthy when sampled (though unrecorded immune exposures were likely). The entry originates in a study of cytomegalovirus exposure and HLA in healthy donors. This CDR3 comprises 14 residues. The germline V gene encodes CDR1 SEHNR and CDR2 FQNEAQ (reference sequence). V lost 5 bases, J lost 1 base, and 11 bases lay in between. Study-wide results and caveats: A likely sequencing artifact accounted for one observed cluster of highly shared sequence variants. Productive rates of about 90% or about 30% were seen for most TCR beta V segments in an earlier analysis.

The PCR used 60 Vbeta and 13 Jbeta primers. The table came from immunoSEQ multiplex PCR; TCRdb's copy has only in-frame clones and leaves some out. The sample lists about 130,000 clones, around four fifths occurring once. Sequencing was performed on PBMCs. The origin of this receptor is a man younger than 40 in good health and CMV-seronegative. The chain employs TRBV7-9 and TRBJ2-5; a weak D match, TRBD1 (5 bases). The CDR3 protein is CASSGRVFQETQYF. CDR3 nucleotide sequence: TGTGCCAGCAGCGGCAGGGTTTTCCAAGAGACCCAGTACTTC.